The present TCR beta chain was sequenced within a study of blood T cell repertoires in COVID-19. Study information: The samples span acute and convalescent COVID-19 from the United States, Italy and Spain. PBMCs, B-cell-depleted T cells, or T cells provided the cDNA or gDNA that made up the material.

This clone was found once. Profiling relied on immunoSEQ multiplex PCR, and the TCRdb table lists in-frame clones only, not all of them. The sample lists 300,000 or so clones; about nine tenths were seen once. Germline CDR1 LGHDT, CDR2 YNNKEL (reference sequence). The trim removed 6 bases at V and 6 bases at J, leaving 7 bases unmatched. The CDR3 contains 13 residues. The chain recombines TRBV3-1 (or the pseudogene TRBV3-2) with TRBJ1-2, with TRBD1 matching over 7 bases. The sequence was obtained from a man aged 50-60 years with active or convalescent COVID-19. Sequencing used peripheral blood. CDR3 protein: CASRDRGRDGYTF. DNA for the CDR3: TGTGCCAGCAGGGATAGGGGGCGCGATGGCTACACCTTC.